This T cell receptor beta chain is drawn from a study of immune evolution from preneoplasia to lung adenocarcinoma. Study background: HLA loss of heterozygosity: approximately 7.5% AIS, about 15% MIA, roughly 30% ADC, none AAH. Study-level findings and limits: Normal lung had highest clonality; later lesions appeared denser, more diverse.

TCRdb keeps only in-frame clones here, not all; method: immunoSEQ multiplex PCR. The data show about 11,000 clones, with around 82% seen just once and 1.5% to 2% held by the top ten. As to this clone: Antigen unknown.

Two lung cancer pathologists independently confirmed each histologic diagnosis. This CDR3 has 15 residues. The V gene lost 0 bases and the J gene lost 4 bases, with 11 bases spanning the gap. Germline V gene data show CDR1 as SGHKS and CDR2 as YYEKEE (reference sequence). The chain links TRBV5-5 to TRBJ2-4; D uncertain. This clonotype originated in a person aged 65 to 85 with lung adenocarcinoma. Source material: FFPE minimally invasive lung adenocarcinoma tissue. In nucleotides, the CDR3 is TGTGCCAGCAGCTTGGCTGAATGGCGTAAAAACATTCAGTACTTC. The encoded protein is CASSLAEWRKNIQYF.